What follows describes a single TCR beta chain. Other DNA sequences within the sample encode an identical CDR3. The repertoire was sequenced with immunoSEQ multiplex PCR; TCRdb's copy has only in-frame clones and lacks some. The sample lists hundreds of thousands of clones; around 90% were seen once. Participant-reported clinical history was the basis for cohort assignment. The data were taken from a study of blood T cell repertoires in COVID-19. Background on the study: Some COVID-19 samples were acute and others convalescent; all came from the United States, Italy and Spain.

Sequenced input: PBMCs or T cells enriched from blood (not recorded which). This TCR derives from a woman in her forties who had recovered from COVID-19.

The CDR3 protein is CASSFGQGSSYEQYF. The CDR3 DNA is TGTGCCAGCAGTTTTGGACAGGGGAGTTCCTACGAGCAGTACTTC. The gene calls are TRBV28 and TRBJ2-7; 9 nucleotides match TRBD1. In germline, CDR1 is MDHEN, CDR2 SYDVKM. CDR3 length: 15 residues. V was pared by 3 bases and J by 1 base, with 4 bases of the junction left unmatched.